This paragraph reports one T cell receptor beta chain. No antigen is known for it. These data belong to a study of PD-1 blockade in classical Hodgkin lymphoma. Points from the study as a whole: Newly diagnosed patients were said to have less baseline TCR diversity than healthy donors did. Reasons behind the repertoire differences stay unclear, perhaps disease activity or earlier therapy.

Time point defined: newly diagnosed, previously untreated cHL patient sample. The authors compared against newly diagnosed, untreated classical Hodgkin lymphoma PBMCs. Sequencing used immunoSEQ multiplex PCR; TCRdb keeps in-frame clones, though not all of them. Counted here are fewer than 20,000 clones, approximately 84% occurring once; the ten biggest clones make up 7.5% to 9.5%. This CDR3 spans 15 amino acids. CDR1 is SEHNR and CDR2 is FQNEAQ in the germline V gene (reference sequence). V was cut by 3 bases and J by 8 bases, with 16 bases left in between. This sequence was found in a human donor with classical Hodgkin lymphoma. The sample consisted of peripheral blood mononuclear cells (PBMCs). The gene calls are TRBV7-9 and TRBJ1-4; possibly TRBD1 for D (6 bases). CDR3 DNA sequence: TGTGCCAGCAGCTTCTGGACAGCTCGGCTCGAAAAACTGTTTTTT. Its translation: CASSFWTARLEKLFF.